The entry that follows covers one T cell receptor (beta chain) sequence. Generated by immunoSEQ multiplex PCR, the TCRdb table keeps only in-frame clones and is missing some. There are about 170,000 clones in the sample; more than 80% occur only once, and 6.9% lies in the top ten. The J segment lost 4 bases and the V segment lost 4 bases, leaving 4 bases of the junction unmatched. CDR1 KGHDR and CDR2 SFDVKD come from the germline V gene. The CDR3 has 15 amino acids. The data are from a study of T cell responses to AZD1222 COVID-19 vaccine. The TCR comes from an adult in good health. The sample was peripheral blood, taken on day 0 of AZD1222 vaccination. The V call is TRBV24-1, the J call TRBJ2-5; 11 nucleotides match TRBD1. CDR3 DNA: TGTGCCACCAGTGACCGGGACAGGGGGATAGAGACCCAGTACTTC. This sequence encodes CATSDRDRGIETQYF.